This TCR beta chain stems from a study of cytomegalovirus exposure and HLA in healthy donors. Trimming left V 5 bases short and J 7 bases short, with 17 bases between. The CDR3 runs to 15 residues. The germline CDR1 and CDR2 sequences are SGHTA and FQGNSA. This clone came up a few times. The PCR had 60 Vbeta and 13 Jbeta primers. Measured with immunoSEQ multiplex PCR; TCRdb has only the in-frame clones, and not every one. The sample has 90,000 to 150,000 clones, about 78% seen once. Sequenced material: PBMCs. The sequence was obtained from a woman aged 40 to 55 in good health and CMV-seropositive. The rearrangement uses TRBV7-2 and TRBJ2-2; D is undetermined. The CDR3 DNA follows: TGTGCCAGCAGCCCCCCCATGCAAAGGAGCGGGGAGCTGTTTTTT. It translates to CASSPPMQRSGELFF. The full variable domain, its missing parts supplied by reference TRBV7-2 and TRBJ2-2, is GAGVSQSPSNKVTEKGKDVELRCDPISGHTALYWYRQSLGQGLEFLIYFQGNSAPDKSGLPSDRFSAERTGGSVSTLTIQRTQQEDSAVYLCASSPPMQRSGELFFGEGSRLTVL.